One sample yielded the 27 T cell receptor beta chains listed below, sequenced in a study of shared clonotypes between healthy human individuals. Some clones are missing from TCRdb's copy, which holds only in-frame ones; the method was immunoSEQ multiplex PCR. The repertoire has approximately 1.5 million clones, nearly 99% of them found once; the top ten carry approximately 0.45%. Source material: naive CD4+ T cells sorted from blood. The subset: CD45RA+ positively selected. These receptor sequences come from a man aged 25 to 40 in good health.

Here the CDR3 reads CASSLPVGGDTQYF. Here the CDR3 DNA reads TGTGCCAGCAGCTTACCCGTCGGGGGGGATACGCAGTATTTT. This chain uses TRBV5-6 with TRBJ2-3, with 7 nucleotides matching TRBD2. The CDR3 spans 14 residues. The V gene's germline CDR1 is SGHDT and CDR2 YYEEEE. Losses at the gene ends were 2 bases for V and 6 bases for J; bases not matched to a gene: 6. Drawing the rest from reference TRBV5-6 and TRBJ2-3, the complete variable domain is DAGVTQSPTHLIKTRGQQVTLRCSPKSGHDTVSWYQQALGQGPQFIFQYYEEEERQRGNFPDRFSGHQFPNYSSELNVNALLLGDSALYLCASSLPVGGDTQYFGPGTRLTVL.

The count of this clone is one. The chain joins TRBV27 to TRBJ1-2, with D tentatively TRBD1 (5 bases). Trimming left V 5 bases short and J 4 bases short, with 14 bases between. Germline values: CDR1 MNHEY, CDR2 SMNVEV (reference sequence). The CDR3 loop spans 14 amino acids. Here the CDR3 reads CASSLRDGFYGYTF. Here the CDR3 DNA reads TGTGCCAGCAGTCTCCGGGACGGGTTCTATGGCTACACCTTC.

The rearrangement links TRBV9 to TRBJ1-2; D is perhaps TRBD1 (5 bases). Trimming left V 4 bases short and J 3 bases short, with 10 bases between. The CDR3 totals 13 residues. Germline CDR1 SGDLS, CDR2 YYNGEE. CDR3 in amino acids: CASSPRGYYGYTF. The CDR3, as DNA: TGTGCCAGCAGCCCACGGGGGTACTATGGCTACACCTTC.

The chain carries TRBV10-1 and TRBJ1-5; D is unclear. Per germline, CDR1 WNHNN and CDR2 SYGVQD (reference sequence). V was cut by 5 bases and J by 4 bases, with 9 bases left in between. This CDR3 region has 13 residues. This CDR3 is CASSPEPNQPQHF. Written as DNA, the CDR3 is TGCGCCAGCAGTCCCGAACCAAATCAGCCCCAGCATTTT.

The chain couples TRBV19 to TRBJ1-5; D remains ambiguous. The CDR3 loop spans 17 amino acids. The germline V gene encodes CDR1 LNHDA and CDR2 SQIVND (reference sequence). V was clipped by 3 bases and J by 7 bases, with 22 bases between them. The CDR3 sequence: CASSILFSQTPGQPQHF. The CDR3 coding sequence is TGTGCCAGTAGTATCCTCTTTAGTCAAACACCGGGGCAGCCCCAGCATTTT.

The gene calls are TRBV2 and TRBJ2-2; 11 bases fit TRBD2. CDR1 is SNHLY, CDR2 FYNNEI, per germline. The CDR3 length is 17 residues. V lost 3 bases, J lost 1 base, and 4 bases stayed unmatched. The CDR3 DNA reads as TGTGCCAGCAGTGAGATAGCGGGAGGGGTGAACACCGGGGAGCTGTTTTTT. Translation gives CASSEIAGGVNTGELFF.

The DNA for the CDR3 is TGCGCCAGCAGCCACACTCGGACAGGACACACGAACACCGGGGAGCTGTTTTTT. It specifies CASSHTRTGHTNTGELFF. The chain is built from TRBV5-1 and TRBJ2-2, with 7 bases that match TRBD1. The germline CDR1 and CDR2 sequences are SGHRS and YFSETQ. The junction had 12 bases not matched to a gene; V was cut back by 4 bases and J by 0 bases. The CDR3 sequence is 18 residues long.

CDR3 protein: CSVESTSGSHEQYF. In nucleotides, the CDR3 is TGCAGCGTTGAATCAACCAGCGGGAGCCACGAGCAGTACTTC. The rearrangement joins TRBV29-1 to TRBJ2-7, with TRBD2 matching over 8 bases. The germline CDR1 and CDR2 sequences are SQVTM and ANQGSEA. The J segment lost 5 bases and the V segment lost 2 bases, leaving 8 bases of the junction unmatched. This CDR3 is built from 14 residues.

The CDR3 coding sequence is TGCGCCAGCAGCGAGAGGGGGAGGGCCTACGAGCAGTACTTC. It is translated as CASSERGRAYEQYF. This chain uses TRBV5-1 with TRBJ2-7; a possible D gene is TRBD2 (7 bases). The V end lost 4 bases, the J end lost 2 bases, and 13 bases lay between the germline ends. The germline V gene encodes CDR1 SGHRS and CDR2 YFSETQ. The CDR3 contains 14 residues.

This sequence joins TRBV7-2 and TRBJ2-3; D might be TRBD1 or TRBD2, each matching 5 bases. The V gene lost 3 bases and the J gene lost 2 bases, with 21 bases spanning the gap. The germline CDR1 and CDR2 sequences are SGHTA and FQGNSA. The CDR3 has 18 amino acids. The CDR3 is CASSFPRPPGPITDTQYF. The CDR3 bases are TGTGCCAGCAGCTTCCCCCGGCCTCCGGGACCAATCACAGATACGCAGTATTTT.

The CDR3 loop is CASSTPGQGTYEQYF. The CDR3 bases are TGTGCCAGCAGCACCCCGGGACAGGGAACCTACGAGCAGTACTTC. The genes are TRBV5-4 and TRBJ2-7; 9 bases fit TRBD1. V dropped 4 bases and J dropped 2; count of bases not matched to a gene: 7. Germline lookup yields CDR1 SGHNT and CDR2 YYREEE (reference sequence). The CDR3 is made up of 15 amino acids.

V gene TRBV6-5 combines with J gene TRBJ1-5; 10 bases align to TRBD1. The V segment lost 6 bases and the J segment 5 bases; nucleotides outside the gene matches: 4. In germline, CDR1 is MNHEY, CDR2 SVGAGI. The CDR3 extends over 14 amino acids. CDR3 in amino acids: CASSPTGGYQPQHF. The CDR3 coding sequence is TGTGCCAGCAGCCCGACAGGGGGCTATCAGCCCCAGCATTTT.

V and J are TRBV10-2 and TRBJ2-7; TRBD1 is a possible D gene (5 bases). CDR1 and CDR2 from the germline V gene are WSHSY and SAAADI. The CDR3 loop spans 15 amino acids. Trimming took off 2 bases at V and 2 bases at J, with 13 bases between the two ends. CDR3 protein: CASSERQGWTYEQYF. CDR3 DNA: TGCGCCAGCAGTGAGAGGCAGGGTTGGACCTACGAGCAGTACTTC.

Concerning this clone itself: A much larger clone is a single base away; this may be a read error. The same CDR3 arises from other DNA sequences in this sample as well. The chain joins TRBV28 to TRBJ2-5; D not certain. This CDR3 spans 11 amino acids. Trimming stripped 6 bases from V and 2 bases from J, with 4 bases between. Germline loops: CDR1 MDHEN, CDR2 SYDVKM. The CDR3 reads CASSLQETQYF. In DNA form, the CDR3 reads TGTGCCAGCAGCTTACAAGAGACCCAGTACTTC. Drawing the rest from reference TRBV28 and TRBJ2-5, the complete variable domain is DVKVTQSSRYLVKRTGEKVFLECVQDMDHENMFWYRQDPGLGLRLIYFSYDVKMKEKGDIPEGYSVSREKKERFSLILESASTNQTSMYLCASSLQETQYFGPGTRLLVL.

The genes are TRBV29-1 and TRBJ2-1; 13 bases line up with TRBD2. This CDR3 is built from 14 residues. Germline loops: CDR1 SQVTM, CDR2 ANQGSEA. J was trimmed by 8 bases and V by 1 base; bases with no gene match: 2. The CDR3 sequence: CSVEGTSGSDEQFF. The CDR3 DNA reads as TGCAGCGTTGAAGGGACTAGCGGGAGCGATGAGCAGTTCTTC.

Details on this clone: Other nucleotide sequences in the sample specify the same CDR3. The gene calls are TRBV4-3 and TRBJ2-7; D is undetermined. Deletions cut 1 base from V and 1 base from J, with 2 bases between. This CDR3 comprises 12 residues. CDR1 is LGHNA and CDR2 is YSLEER in the germline V gene. The DNA for the CDR3 is TGCGCCAGCAGCCAAGGATCCTACGAGCAGTACTTC. Its translation: CASSQGSYEQYF.

The V gene is TRBV18, the J gene TRBJ2-2; weak D call: TRBD2 (6 bases). The CDR3 runs to 14 residues. The V and J ends lost 4 bases and 6 bases respectively, with 12 bases between them. Germline CDR1 and CDR2: KGHSH and LQKENI. The CDR3 protein is CASSLKGGAGELFF. The CDR3 DNA reads as TGTGCCAGCTCACTTAAAGGCGGGGCCGGGGAGCTGTTTTTT.

The rearrangement uses TRBV2 and TRBJ2-2, with TRBD1 matching 8 bases. The trim removed 8 bases at V and 4 bases at J, leaving 9 bases unmatched. The CDR3 is 15 residues long. Germline CDR1 SNHLY, CDR2 FYNNEI. The CDR3: CASRNDRGGTGELFF. The CDR3 region has the DNA TGTGCCAGCCGAAATGACAGGGGAGGCACCGGGGAGCTGTTTTTT.

The genes are TRBV7-2 and TRBJ1-1, with D maybe TRBD1 (5 bases). Germline V lookup: CDR1 SGHTA, CDR2 FQGNSA. V lost 5 bases and J lost 0, with 10 bases in between. The CDR3 is made up of 14 amino acids. CDR3 region: CASSRRGMNTEAFF. The CDR3, as DNA: TGTGCCAGCAGCCGACGGGGGATGAACACTGAAGCTTTCTTT. The full variable domain, rest sourced from reference TRBV7-2 and TRBJ1-1, is GAGVSQSPSNKVTEKGKDVELRCDPISGHTALYWYRQSLGQGLEFLIYFQGNSAPDKSGLPSDRFSAERTGGSVSTLTIQRTQQEDSAVYLCASSRRGMNTEAFFGQGTRLTVV.

V gene TRBV7-8 combines with J gene TRBJ1-1, with D tentatively TRBD1 (5 bases). The CDR3 has 15 amino acids. Trimming shortened V by 0 bases and J by 5 bases, and 13 bases separated the two germline ends. The V gene's germline CDR1 is SGHVS and CDR2 FQNEAQ. CDR3 protein: CASSLAFSGGTEAFF. Here the CDR3 DNA reads TGTGCCAGCAGCTTAGCATTTTCGGGGGGAACTGAAGCTTTCTTT.

The J gene is TRBJ2-1, the V gene TRBV5-4; no firm D call. Germline loops: CDR1 SGHNT, CDR2 YYREEE (reference sequence). With 4 bases removed from V and 8 bases from J, the gap between germline ends came to 16 bases. The CDR3 consists of 14 residues. The CDR3 sequence is CASSPHRAGYEQFF. DNA of the CDR3: TGTGCCAGCAGCCCGCATCGAGCTGGGTATGAGCAGTTCTTC.

The rearrangement joins TRBV6-5 to TRBJ2-2, with 7 bases identical to TRBD1. Per germline, CDR1 MNHEY and CDR2 SVGAGI. J lost 0 bases, V lost 6 bases, and 4 bases had no gene match. This CDR3 comprises 15 residues. Written as DNA, the CDR3 is TGTGCCAGCAGCGACAGGGCCTCGAACACCGGGGAGCTGTTTTTT. Translated: CASSDRASNTGELFF.

The chain links TRBV5-4 to TRBJ2-7, with 8 bases identical to TRBD2. Germline V gene lookup returns CDR1 SGHNT and CDR2 YYREEE (reference sequence). This CDR3 comprises 14 residues. The junction had 7 bases not matched to a gene; V was cut back by 1 base and J by 7 bases. The CDR3 DNA reads as TGTGCCAGCAGCTTGACTAGCGGTTCCTCGGAGCAGTACTTC. Translating gives CASSLTSGSSEQYF.

The gene calls are TRBV7-9 and TRBJ2-5; 8 positions match TRBD2. The J segment lost 2 bases and the V segment lost 5 bases, leaving 13 bases of the junction unmatched. The CDR3 contains 17 residues. From germline, CDR1 is SEHNR and CDR2 FQNEAQ (reference sequence). This CDR3 reads CASSPRGVNDPQETQYF. CDR3 nucleotide sequence: TGTGCCAGCAGCCCGCGGGGGGTTAACGATCCACAAGAGACCCAGTACTTC.

This clone was detected once. The genes are TRBV5-1 and TRBJ2-5; a possible D gene is TRBD2 (5 bases). V lost 2 bases and J lost 3, with 11 bases in between. The CDR3 sequence is 14 residues long. Germline V CDR1 and CDR2: SGHRS, YFSETQ. CDR3 protein: CASSLSPAEETQYF. The CDR3 DNA is TGCGCCAGCAGCTTAAGCCCAGCGGAAGAGACCCAGTACTTC.

The chain carries TRBV7-2 and TRBJ2-7, with D possibly being TRBD2 (5 bases). The germline CDR1 and CDR2 sequences are SGHTA and FQGNSA. Trimming pared 2 bases from V and 0 bases from J, leaving 14 bases between. The CDR3 contains 16 residues. Here the CDR3 DNA reads TGTGCCAGCAGCTTATTGGTCAGACGGGACTCCTACGAGCAGTACTTC. Translation: CASSLLVRRDSYEQYF.

Regarding this clone: This CDR3 is also generated by other DNA sequences in the sample. The chain couples TRBV6-1 to TRBJ2-7, with 9 bases aligning to TRBD1. Germline-derived CDR1 and CDR2 are MNHNS and SASEGT. The CDR3 extends over 14 amino acids. The junction had 7 bases not matched to a gene; V was cut back by 8 bases and J by 2 bases. CDR3 residues: CASRTGTGPYEQYF. CDR3 sequence (DNA): TGTGCCAGCCGAACCGGGACAGGGCCCTACGAGCAGTACTTC.